This entry concerns a single T cell receptor beta chain. Antigen unknown. Without the conserved terminal phenylalanine or tryptophan, this CDR3 likely stems from a read error. All patients were untreated before thyroid surgery. The sample is drawn from a study of metastatic and nonmetastatic thyroid tumors. Turning to the study itself: Repertoires of blood and of tissue (tumor or nodule) from malignant and benign thyroid patients were compared. General study findings and limits: Malignant thyroid tumors reportedly exceeded benign nodules significantly in TCR beta diversity, with the difference appearing in blood and tumor.

Germline V gives CDR1 SGHTA, CDR2 FQGNSA. Trimming cost V 6 bases and J 2 bases, with 13 bases left between them. The CDR3 spans 14 residues. Study processing details: CDR3 was compared across clinicopathological groups, and the resulting differences were used to build a distant-metastasis classifier for papillary thyroid cancer. With MiXCR, TCRdb reprocessed the PCR reads. What appears here as the V and J calls and clone size reflects TCRdb's work, not the paper's. The sample yields 20,000 or so clones, about a tenth seen once. The sequenced sample consisted of blood. The sequence was obtained from a female donor with papillary thyroid cancer or a benign thyroid nodule (not recorded which). Some clones in this sample may be carry-over from other donors' samples. V is TRBV7-2 and J is TRBJ1-2; D perhaps matches TRBD1 (6 bases). The CDR3 loop is CASRLRDKNYGYTI. CDR3 DNA sequence: TGTGCCAGCAGATTACGGGACAAGAACTATGGCTACACCATC.